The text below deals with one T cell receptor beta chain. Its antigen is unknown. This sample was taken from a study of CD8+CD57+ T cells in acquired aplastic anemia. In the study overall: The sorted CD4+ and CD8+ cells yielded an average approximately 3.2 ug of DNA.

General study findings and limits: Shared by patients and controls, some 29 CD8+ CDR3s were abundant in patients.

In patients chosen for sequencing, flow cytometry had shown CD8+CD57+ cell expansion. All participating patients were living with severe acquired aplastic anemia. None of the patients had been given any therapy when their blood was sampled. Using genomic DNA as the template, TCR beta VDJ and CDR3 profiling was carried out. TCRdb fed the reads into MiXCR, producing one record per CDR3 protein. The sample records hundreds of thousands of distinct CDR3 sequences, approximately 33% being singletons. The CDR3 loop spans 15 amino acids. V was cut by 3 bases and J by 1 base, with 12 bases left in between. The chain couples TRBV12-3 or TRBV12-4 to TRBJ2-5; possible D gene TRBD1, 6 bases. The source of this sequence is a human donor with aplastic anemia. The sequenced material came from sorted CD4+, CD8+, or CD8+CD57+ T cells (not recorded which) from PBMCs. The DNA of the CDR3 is TGTGCCAGCAGTTTCCTACAGGGCCGCCAAGAGACCCAGTACTTC. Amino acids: CASSFLQGRQETQYF.